This T cell receptor (beta chain) was retrieved from a study of T-cell memory formation after mild COVID-19. The germline V gene encodes CDR1 MNHNS and CDR2 SASEGT. Trimming left V 1 base short and J 5 bases short, with 14 bases between. This CDR3 region has 15 residues. TCRdb used MiXCR to reprocess the 5' RACE reads, holding one entry per CDR3 protein. This table has about 610,000 distinct CDR3 sequences, 17% appearing once. This clonotype was obtained from an adult woman who had mild COVID-19 (a few samples of this study predate the infection). Cell type and time point are not known. J is TRBJ1-2 and V is TRBV6-1; TRBD1 might be the D (6 bases). Specimen: PBMCs or a T cell subset sorted from them (not recorded which). DNA for the CDR3: TGTGCCAGCAGTGAAGGGGACATTTGGGCTTATGGCTACACCTTC. It codes for CASSEGDIWAYGYTF.